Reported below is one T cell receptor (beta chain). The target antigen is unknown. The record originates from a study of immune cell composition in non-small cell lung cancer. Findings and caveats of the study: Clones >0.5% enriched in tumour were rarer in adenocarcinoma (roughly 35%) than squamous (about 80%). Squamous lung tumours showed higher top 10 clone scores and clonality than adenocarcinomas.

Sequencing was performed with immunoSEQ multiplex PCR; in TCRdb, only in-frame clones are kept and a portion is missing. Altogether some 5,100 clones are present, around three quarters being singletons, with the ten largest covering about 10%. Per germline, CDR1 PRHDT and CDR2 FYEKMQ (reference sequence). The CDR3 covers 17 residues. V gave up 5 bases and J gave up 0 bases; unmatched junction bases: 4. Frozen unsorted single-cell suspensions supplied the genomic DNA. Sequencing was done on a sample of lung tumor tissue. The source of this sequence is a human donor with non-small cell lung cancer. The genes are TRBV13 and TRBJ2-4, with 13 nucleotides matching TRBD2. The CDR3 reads CASSPGLAGVAKNIQYF. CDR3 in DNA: TGTGCCAGCAGCCCTGGACTAGCGGGAGTAGCCAAAAACATTCAGTACTTC.